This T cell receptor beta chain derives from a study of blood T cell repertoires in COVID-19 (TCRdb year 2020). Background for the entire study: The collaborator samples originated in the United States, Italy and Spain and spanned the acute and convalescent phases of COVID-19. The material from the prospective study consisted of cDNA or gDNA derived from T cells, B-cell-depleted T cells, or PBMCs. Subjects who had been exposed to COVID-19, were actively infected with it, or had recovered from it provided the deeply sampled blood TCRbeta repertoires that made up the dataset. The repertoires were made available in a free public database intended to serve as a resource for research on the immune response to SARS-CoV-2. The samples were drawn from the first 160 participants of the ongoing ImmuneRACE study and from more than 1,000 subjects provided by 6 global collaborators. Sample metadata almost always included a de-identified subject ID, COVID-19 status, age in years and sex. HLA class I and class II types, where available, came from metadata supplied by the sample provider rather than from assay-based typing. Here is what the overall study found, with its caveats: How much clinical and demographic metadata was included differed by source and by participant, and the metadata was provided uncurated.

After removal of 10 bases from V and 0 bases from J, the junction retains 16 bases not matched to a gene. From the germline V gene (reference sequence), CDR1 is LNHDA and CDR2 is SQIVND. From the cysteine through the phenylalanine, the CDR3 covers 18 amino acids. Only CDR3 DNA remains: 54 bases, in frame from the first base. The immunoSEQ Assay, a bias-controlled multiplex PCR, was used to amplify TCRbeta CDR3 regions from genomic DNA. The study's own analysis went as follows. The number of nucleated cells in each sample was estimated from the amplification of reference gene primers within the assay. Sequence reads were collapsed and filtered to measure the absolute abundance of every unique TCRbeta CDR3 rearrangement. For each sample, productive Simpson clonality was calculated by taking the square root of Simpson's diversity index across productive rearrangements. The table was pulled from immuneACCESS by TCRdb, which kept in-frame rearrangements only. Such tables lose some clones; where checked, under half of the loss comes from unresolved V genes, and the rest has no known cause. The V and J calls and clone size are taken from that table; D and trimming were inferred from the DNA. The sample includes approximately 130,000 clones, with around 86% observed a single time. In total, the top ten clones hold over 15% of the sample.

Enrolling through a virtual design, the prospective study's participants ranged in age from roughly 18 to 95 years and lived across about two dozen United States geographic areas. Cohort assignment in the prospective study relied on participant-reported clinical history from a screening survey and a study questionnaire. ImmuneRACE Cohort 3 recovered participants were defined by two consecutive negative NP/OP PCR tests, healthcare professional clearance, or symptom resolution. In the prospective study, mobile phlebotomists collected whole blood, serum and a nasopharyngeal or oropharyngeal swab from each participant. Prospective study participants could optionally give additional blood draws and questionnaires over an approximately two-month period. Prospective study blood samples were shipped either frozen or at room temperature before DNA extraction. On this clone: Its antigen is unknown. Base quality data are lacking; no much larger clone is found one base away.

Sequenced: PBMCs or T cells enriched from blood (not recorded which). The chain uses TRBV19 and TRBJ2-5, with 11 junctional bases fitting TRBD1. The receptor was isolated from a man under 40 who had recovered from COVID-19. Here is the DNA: TGTGCCACCTCTGAGGGACAGGGGGTATATCTGTACCAAGAGACCCAGTACTTC. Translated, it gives CATSEGQGVYLYQETQYF.